This T cell receptor (beta chain) comes out of a study of tumor-infiltrating lymphocytes in primary liver carcinoma (dated by TCRdb to 2016 to 2017). Regarding the complete study: Surgical resection was performed in China between 2015 and 2016 on about five patients with histopathologically diagnosed primary liver carcinoma. The tumors of the five patients were staged as T1-T3 N0M0, with maximum diameters ranging from about 4 to 11 cm. Samples yielded roughly 3.65 to 7.5 million productive TCRbeta reads; read depth did not differ significantly between tissue types. Across five regions of each liver tumor, along with adjacent normal tissue and blood, the study brought together TCRbeta repertoire sequencing, expression microarrays and whole-exome sequencing. Technical replicate repertoires showed high reproducibility, with mean shared-clone rates around 0.9 and correlation coefficients above 0.95. Of the five patients, three men and two women aged 30 to 69 years, four had hepatocellular carcinoma and one had combined HCC and intrahepatic cholangiocarcinoma. TCRbeta repertoire sequencing covered some 35 specimens from 5 patients: roughly 25 tumor regions, 5 adjacent noncancerous liver tissues and 5 peripheral blood samples. The paper's findings and limits, for the study overall: Bulk unsorted samples precluded comparing CD4+ and CD8+ T cell repertoires. Because sequencing covered only the TCR beta chain and unpaired alpha chains were not captured, true repertoire diversity is likely underestimated. Pairs of tumor regions showed greater repertoire overlap (mean around 36%) than tumor-adjacent pairs (roughly 17%) or tumor-blood pairs (roughly 14%), which is consistent with antigen-driven expansion. A significantly larger repertoire fraction was made up by the top 250 clones in tumors than in blood (p = 0.039). With just a handful of patients in the study, the authors point out that the findings should be validated in a larger study.

Starting from approximately 460 ng total RNA, TCRbeta-specific cDNA was produced by reverse transcription with a constant-region primer and ProtoScript II reverse transcriptase. The TCRbeta libraries were prepared through three rounds of nested multiplex PCR following a slightly modified ARM-PCR procedure. Each of the first two PCR rounds ran for nine to ten cycles and used multiplex TRBV1-TRBV30 forward primers together with a Cbeta reverse primer. Sample barcodes and Illumina adapters were added in a final 25-cycle PCR using Deep VentR polymerase. Before sequencing, amplicons of 200-500 bp were gel-purified using a QIAquick gel extraction kit. The TCRbeta amplicons were sequenced with 250-bp paired-end reads on an Illumina HiSeq 2500. As for the authors' bioinformatics: To recover full CDR3 sequences, reads were quality-trimmed using Trimmomatic v0.33 and paired reads were then merged using FLASH v1.2.11. V, D and J germline segments were assigned to the rearranged TCRbeta sequences by MiGEC v1.2.1b. Clonotype statistics and Shannon-Wiener diversity indices were calculated with VDJtools v1.0.0. To cut down on sampling bias, every analysis after diversity analysis relied on just the 250 most abundant clonotypes from each sample. TCRdb redid the processing of the public reads, applying fastp at Q25 and MiXCR, and retained in-frame beta chains. Each CDR3 protein appears once, grouped with its most common genes and DNA. The authors' filters were not applied to this entry. This sample holds about 330,000 distinct CDR3 sequences; around three fifths were observed only once. The top ten clonotypes cover about 6.5% of the sample.

RNA from unsorted whole blood was extracted with TRIzol reagent, and germline DNA was obtained with the DNeasy Blood & Tissue kit. At the time of sampling, the patients were treatment-naive and had chronic HBV infection. Before surgery, 3 to 4.5 milliliters of peripheral blood were collected into K2EDTA tubes. There are a few counts of this clonotype. Its antigen remains undetermined. It has no much larger one-base neighbor in the sample; base qualities were not kept. The CDR3 contains 16 residues, cysteine and phenylalanine counted. The retained sequence is limited to the CDR3, 48 bases, with the frame set at the first base. The germline V gene (reference sequence) sets CDR1 to LNHDA and CDR2 to SQIVND.

The TCR sequence derives from a man in his forties with primary liver carcinoma and hepatitis B virus infection. The receptor chain draws on TRBV19 and TRBJ1-5, and TRBD1 aligns with 8 junction nucleotides. TRBJ2-3 explains the end of the DNA better; the J call may be wrong. The sequenced sample was peripheral blood. Read as DNA, the sequence is TGTGCCAGTAGTATCGTCGGCAGGGGGCTCAATCAGCCCCAGTATTTT. Translated, this gives CASSIVGRGLNQPQYF.